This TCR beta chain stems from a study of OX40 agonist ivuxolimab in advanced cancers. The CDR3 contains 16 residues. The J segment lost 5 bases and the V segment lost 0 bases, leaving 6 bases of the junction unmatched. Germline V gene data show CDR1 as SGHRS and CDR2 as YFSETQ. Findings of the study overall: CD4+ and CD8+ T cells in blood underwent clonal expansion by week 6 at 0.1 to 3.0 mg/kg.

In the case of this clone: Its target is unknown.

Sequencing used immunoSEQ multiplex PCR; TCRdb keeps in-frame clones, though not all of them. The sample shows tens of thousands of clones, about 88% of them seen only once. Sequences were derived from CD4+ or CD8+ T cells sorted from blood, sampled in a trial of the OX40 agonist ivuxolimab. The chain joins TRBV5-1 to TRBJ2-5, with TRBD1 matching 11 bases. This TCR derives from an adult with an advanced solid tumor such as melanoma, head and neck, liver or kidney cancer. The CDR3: CASSLEDRGRMETQYF. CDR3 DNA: TGCGCCAGCAGCTTGGAGGACAGGGGGCGGATGGAGACCCAGTACTTC.